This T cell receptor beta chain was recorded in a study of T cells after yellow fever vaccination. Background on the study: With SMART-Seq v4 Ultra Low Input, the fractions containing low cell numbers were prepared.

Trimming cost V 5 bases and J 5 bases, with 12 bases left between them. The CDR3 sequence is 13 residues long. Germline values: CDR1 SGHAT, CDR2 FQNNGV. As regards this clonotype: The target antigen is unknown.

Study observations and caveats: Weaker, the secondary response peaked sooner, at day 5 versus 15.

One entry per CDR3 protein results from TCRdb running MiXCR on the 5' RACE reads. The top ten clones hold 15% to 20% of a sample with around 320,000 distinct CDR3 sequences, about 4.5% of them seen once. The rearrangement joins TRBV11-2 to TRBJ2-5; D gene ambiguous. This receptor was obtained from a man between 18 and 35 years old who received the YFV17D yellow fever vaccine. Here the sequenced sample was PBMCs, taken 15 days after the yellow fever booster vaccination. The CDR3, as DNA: TGTGCCAGCAGCCCACCGCTGGGGGAGACCCAGTACTTC. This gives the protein CASSPPLGETQYF.